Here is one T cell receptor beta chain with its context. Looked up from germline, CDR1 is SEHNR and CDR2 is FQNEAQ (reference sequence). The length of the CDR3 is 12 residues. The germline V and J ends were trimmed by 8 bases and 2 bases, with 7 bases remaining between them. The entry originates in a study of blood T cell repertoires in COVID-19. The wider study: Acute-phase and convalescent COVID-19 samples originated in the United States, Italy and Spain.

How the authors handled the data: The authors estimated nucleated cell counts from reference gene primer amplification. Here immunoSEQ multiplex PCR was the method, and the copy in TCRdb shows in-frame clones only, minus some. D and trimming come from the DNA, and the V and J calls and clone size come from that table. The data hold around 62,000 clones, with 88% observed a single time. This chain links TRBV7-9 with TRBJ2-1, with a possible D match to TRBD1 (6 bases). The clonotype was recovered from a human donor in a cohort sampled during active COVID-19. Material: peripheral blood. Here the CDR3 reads CASGGTYNEQFF. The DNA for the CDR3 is TGTGCCAGCGGGGGCACCTACAATGAGCAGTTCTTC.